This T cell receptor beta chain was sequenced during a study of T cells after yellow fever vaccination. The germline V and J ends were trimmed by 0 bases and 5 bases, with 10 bases remaining between them. Germline-derived CDR1 and CDR2 are MNHEY and SVGAGI. This CDR3 spans 14 amino acids. This clonotype was seen at least ten times. 5'RACE template switching produced TCR cDNA carrying a universal primer site and UMIs. TCRdb processed the 5' RACE reads anew with MiXCR; each CDR3 protein has one entry. The sample holds 25,000 to 35,000 distinct CDR3 sequences; roughly 6.1% are singletons and the top ten take around 25%. Findings and limits, study-wide: A small proportion of clonotypes was detected in both the CD4 and CD8 compartments. The bulk population could contribute abundant contaminating clonotypes to FACS-sorted repertoires. After the booster, 96% of CD4 and roughly nine tenths of CD8 primary-response clones were re-detected.

The chain joins TRBV6-5 to TRBJ2-5, with D perhaps matching TRBD2 (6 bases). The sample here was PBMCs, either bulk or a sorted T-cell subset (CD4+, CD8+, memory, or dextramer-sorted; not recorded which), taken on the day of the yellow fever booster vaccination. The receptor's source is a man aged 25 to 40 who received the YFV17D yellow fever vaccine. This chain's CDR3 is CASSYSIGGETQYF. The CDR3 DNA is TGTGCCAGCAGTTACTCGATTGGGGGGGAGACCCAGTACTTC.